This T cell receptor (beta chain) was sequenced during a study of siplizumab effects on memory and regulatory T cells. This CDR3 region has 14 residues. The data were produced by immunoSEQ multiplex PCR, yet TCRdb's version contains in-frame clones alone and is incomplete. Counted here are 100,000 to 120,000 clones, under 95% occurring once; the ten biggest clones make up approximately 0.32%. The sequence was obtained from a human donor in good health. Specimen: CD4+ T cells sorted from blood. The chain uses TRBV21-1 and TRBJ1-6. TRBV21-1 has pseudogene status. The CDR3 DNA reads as TGTGCCAGCAGCTGGGTTTCGGCCGGGTCACCCCTCCACTTT. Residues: CASSWVSAGSPLHF.